A selection of T cell receptor beta chains follows, all from one sample in a study of response to subunit inactivated influenza vaccine. TCRdb itself ran the RT-PCR reads through MiXCR, one entry per CDR3 protein. Here the sample spans around 250,000 distinct CDR3 sequences, over 9% being singletons. Material: non-naive T cells sorted from PBMCs, obtained 14 days before vaccination. These receptors all stem from a man in his forties or fifties who received an inactivated influenza vaccine. The CDR3 runs from the conserved cysteine through the conserved F or W. Fields, in order: clone size, V gene, J gene, D gene, CDR3 DNA, CDR3 protein. A D gene is named only where the DNA matches it firmly. The size field is filled for only some rows; it gives once, few, many or a size class.

>few|TRBV12-3/TRBV12-4|TRBJ1-6|TRBD1
TGTGCCAGCAGAACAGGGGGCGATAATTCACCCCTCCACTTT
CASRTGGDNSPLHF
>once|TRBV11-1|TRBJ2-7|TRBD2
TGTGCCAGCAGCTCCCAGTCGAGTCTAGCGGGACGCCCTTACGAGCAGTACTTC
CASSSQSSLAGRPYEQYF
>NA|TRBV7-6|TRBJ2-2|NA
TGTGCCAGCAGCTCTAATACGGGGTCCGGGGAGCTGTTTTTT
CASSSNTGSGELFF
>few|TRBV18|TRBJ2-1|TRBD2
TGTGCCAGCTCACCAGAGCTAGCGGGAGCTGGAAATGAGCAGTTCTTC
CASSPELAGAGNEQFF
>NA|TRBV5-6|TRBJ1-5|NA
TGTGCCAGCAGTGTGGGGGGATTTGGCAATCAGCCCCAGCATTTT
CASSVGGFGNQPQHF
>NA|TRBV24-1|TRBJ2-1|TRBD1
TGTGCCACCAGTGACATCGGACAGGGAAACGACAATGAGCAGTTCTTC
CATSDIGQGNDNEQFF
>NA|TRBV20-1|TRBJ2-7|NA
TGCAGTGCTAGAGATCAATGGGCAGGAGGGTACGAGCAGTACTTC
CSARDQWAGGYEQYF
>NA|TRBV9|TRBJ1-2|NA
TGTGCCAGCAGCGTGGATTTGACAGTTAACTATGGCTACACCTTC
CASSVDLTVNYGYTF
>NA|TRBV16|TRBJ1-6|NA
TGTGCCAGCAGCCAATTTCCAGGATCACCCCTCCACTTT
CASSQFPGSPLHF
>few|TRBV7-2|TRBJ1-6|NA
TGTGCCAGCAGCGAAAGGCGACGGTACTCCTATAATTCACCCCTCCACTTT
CASSERRRYSYNSPLHF
>NA|TRBV7-2|TRBJ2-7|NA
TGTGCCAGCTTAGGCAGGAGCTACGAGCAGTACTTC
CASLGRSYEQYF
>many|TRBV27|TRBJ2-7|NA
TGTGCCAGCAGTTTAAGGCCCATCACCTCCTACGAGCAGTACTTC
CASSLRPITSYEQYF
>NA|TRBV27|TRBJ1-1|NA
TGTGCCAGCAGTTTAGGGGGGGCGCTGGGCACTGAAGCTTTCTTT
CASSLGGALGTEAFF
>few|TRBV4-3|TRBJ2-3|NA
TGCGCCAGCAGCCAAGACTACAGGGACCCTGTCACAGATACGCAGTATTTT
CASSQDYRDPVTDTQYF
>NA|TRBV14|TRBJ2-2|NA
TGTGCCAGCAGCCCCGCCCCCGGGGAGCTGTTTTTT
CASSPAPGELFF
>few|TRBV5-1|TRBJ2-2|NA
TGCGCCAGCGAGGCGGTTGGGAACACCGGGGAGCTGTTTTTT
CASEAVGNTGELFF
>few|TRBV5-1|TRBJ1-1|NA
TGCGCCAGCAGCGTAAACAGGGACCACACTGAAGCTTTCTTT
CASSVNRDHTEAFF
>many|TRBV12-3/TRBV12-4|TRBJ2-1|NA
TGTGCCAGCAGTTTGAGAGATGACGCCTACAATGAGCAGTTCTTC
CASSLRDDAYNEQFF
>NA|TRBV29-1|TRBJ2-1|NA
TGCAGCGTAACGCCCGCCCGGGGCCCTGGGGAGCAGTTCTTC
CSVTPARGPGEQFF
>NA|TRBV10-3|TRBJ2-3|NA
TGTGCCATCAGTGAGTCAGCCATGGGCACAGATACGCAGTATTTT
CAISESAMGTDTQYF
>NA|TRBV29-1|TRBJ2-7|TRBD2
TGCAGCGACCCGACTTCGACTAGCGGGAGCTACGAGCAGTACTTC
CSDPTSTSGSYEQYF
>NA|TRBV6-5|TRBJ2-7|NA
TGTGCCAGCAGTTACAATGGGGGGACGGGGGAAGAGCAGTACTTC
CASSYNGGTGEEQYF
>few|TRBV7-3|TRBJ2-2|TRBD2
TGTGCCAGCAGCTCTCACAGACTAGCGGGAGCCGGGGAGCTGTTTTTT
CASSSHRLAGAGELFF
>many|TRBV12-3/TRBV12-4|TRBJ1-2|NA
TGTGCCAGCAGTTTGGACACGGCGGTTGGCTACACCTTC
CASSLDTAVGYTF
>many|TRBV6-2/TRBV6-3|TRBJ1-1|NA
TGTGCCAGCAGTCAACTGAGGGGCCGGAACACTGAAGCTTTCTTT
CASSQLRGRNTEAFF
>NA|TRBV20-1|TRBJ1-2|NA
TGCAGTGCTAGACCCCAGGGACACTATGGCTACACCTTC
CSARPQGHYGYTF
>few|TRBV9|TRBJ2-7|NA
TGTGCCAGCAGTCCCCGGACAAACTACGAGCAGTACTTC
CASSPRTNYEQYF
>many|TRBV9|TRBJ1-2|NA
TGTGCCAGCAGCGTAGATACGGAAAGGCGATATGGCTACACCTTC
CASSVDTERRYGYTF
>few|TRBV7-9|TRBJ2-1|NA
TGTGCCAGCAGCTTAGGCCGGGGGCTGGGTGAGCAGTTCTTC
CASSLGRGLGEQFF
>NA|TRBV19|TRBJ2-1|TRBD1
TGTGCCAGTAGTATCGGACAGGGCGATGAGCAGTTCTTC
CASSIGQGDEQFF
>NA|TRBV5-4|TRBJ2-3|TRBD2
TGTGCCAGCAGCTTGAGGGTAGCGGGGGGGCCGGGGGGCACAGATACGCAGTATTTT
CASSLRVAGGPGGTDTQYF